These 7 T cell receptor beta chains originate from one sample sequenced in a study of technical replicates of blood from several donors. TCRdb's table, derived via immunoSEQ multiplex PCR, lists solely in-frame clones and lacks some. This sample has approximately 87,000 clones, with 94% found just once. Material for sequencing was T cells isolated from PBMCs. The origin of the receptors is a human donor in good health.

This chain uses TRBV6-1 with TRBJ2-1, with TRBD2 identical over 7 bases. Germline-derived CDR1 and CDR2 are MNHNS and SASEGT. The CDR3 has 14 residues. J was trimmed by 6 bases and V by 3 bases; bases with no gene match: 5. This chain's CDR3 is CASSEIGLVNEQFF. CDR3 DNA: TGTGCCAGCAGTGAGATAGGACTAGTCAATGAGCAGTTCTTC.

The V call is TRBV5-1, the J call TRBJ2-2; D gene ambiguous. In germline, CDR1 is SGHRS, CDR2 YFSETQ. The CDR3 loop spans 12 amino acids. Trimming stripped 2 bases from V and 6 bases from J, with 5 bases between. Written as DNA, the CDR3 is TGCGCCAGCAGCTTAGAGGCCGGGGAGCTGTTTTTT. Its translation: CASSLEAGELFF.

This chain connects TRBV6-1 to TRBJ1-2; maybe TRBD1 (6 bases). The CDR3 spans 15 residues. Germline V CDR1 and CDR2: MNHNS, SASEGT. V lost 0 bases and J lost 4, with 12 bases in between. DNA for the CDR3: TGTGCCAGCAGTGAAGCGGGACACGGCGCCTATGGCTACACCTTC. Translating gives CASSEAGHGAYGYTF.

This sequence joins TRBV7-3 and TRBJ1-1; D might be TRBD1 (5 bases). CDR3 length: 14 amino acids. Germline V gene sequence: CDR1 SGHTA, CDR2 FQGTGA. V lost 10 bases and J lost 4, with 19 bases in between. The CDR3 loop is CATVPGKQGTEAFF. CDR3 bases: TGTGCCACCGTACCAGGGAAGCAGGGCACTGAAGCTTTCTTT.

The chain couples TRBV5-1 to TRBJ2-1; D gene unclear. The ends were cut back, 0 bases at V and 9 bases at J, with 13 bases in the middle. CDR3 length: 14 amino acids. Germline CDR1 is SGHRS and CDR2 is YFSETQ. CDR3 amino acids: CASSLDRVGGEQFF. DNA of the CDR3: TGCGCCAGCAGCTTGGACCGAGTTGGTGGTGAGCAGTTCTTC.

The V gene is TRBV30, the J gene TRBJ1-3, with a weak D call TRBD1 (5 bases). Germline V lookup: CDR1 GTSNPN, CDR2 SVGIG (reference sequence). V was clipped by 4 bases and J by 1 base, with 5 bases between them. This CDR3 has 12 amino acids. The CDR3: CAWKGSGNTIYF. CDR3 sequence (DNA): TGTGCCTGGAAGGGGTCTGGAAACACCATATATTTT.

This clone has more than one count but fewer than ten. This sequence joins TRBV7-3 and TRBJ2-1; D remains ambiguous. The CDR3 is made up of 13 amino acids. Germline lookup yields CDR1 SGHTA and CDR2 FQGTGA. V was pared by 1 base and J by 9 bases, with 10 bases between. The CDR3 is CASSLNPQIEQFF. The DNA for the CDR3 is TGTGCCAGCAGCTTAAATCCCCAGATTGAGCAGTTCTTC.